The 28 T cell receptor beta chains below were found in one sample sequenced in a study of CD8+CD57+ T cells in acquired aplastic anemia. Profiles of TCR beta VDJ and CDR3 were generated from a genomic DNA template. TCRdb reprocessed the reads with MiXCR, giving one entry per CDR3 protein. The sample has approximately 170,000 distinct CDR3 sequences, about three fifths seen once. The source material was sorted CD4+, CD8+, or CD8+CD57+ T cells (not recorded which) from PBMCs. These receptors all stem from a human donor in good health.

Remarks on this clonotype: A read error is possible here, since a much larger clone lies one base away. V is TRBV6-6 and J is TRBJ2-7; D is perhaps TRBD1 or TRBD2 (5 bases each). CDR1 and CDR2 (germline): MNHNY, SVGAGI (reference sequence). V was shortened by 4 bases and J by 2 bases, with 21 bases between the two germline ends. This CDR3 spans 17 amino acids. This CDR3 reads CASSLAPVGASTYEQYF. The CDR3 DNA sequence: TGTGCCAGCAGTTTGGCCCCAGTCGGGGCATCCACCTACGAGCAGTACTTC.

The rearrangement joins TRBV7-9 to TRBJ2-7; D gene uncertain. In germline, CDR1 is SEHNR, CDR2 FQNEAQ (reference sequence). The CDR3 runs 14 residues. The V end was cut by 4 bases, the J end by 0 bases, with 10 bases between. The CDR3 region is CASSYDAASYEQYF. In DNA form, the CDR3 reads TGTGCCAGCAGCTACGATGCGGCCTCCTACGAGCAGTACTTC.

The table lists this clonotype with a few counts. A read error may explain this, as a much larger clone is one base away. The V gene is TRBV9, the J gene TRBJ2-7, with D hard to call. CDR1 is SGDLS and CDR2 is YYNGEE in the germline V gene. V was trimmed by 0 bases and J by 2 bases, leaving 6 bases between them. The length of the CDR3 is 13 residues. This CDR3 is CASSVGVTYEQYF. CDR3 bases: TGTGCCAGCAGCGTAGGAGTAACCTACGAGCAGTACTTC. The variable domain in full, completed from reference TRBV9 and TRBJ2-7, reads DSGVTQTPKHLITATGQRVTLRCSPRSGDLSVYWYQQSLDQGLQFLIQYYNGEERAKGNILERFSAQQFPDLHSELNLSSLELGDSALYFCASSVGVTYEQYFGPGTRLTVT.

This sequence joins TRBV7-9 and TRBJ1-1; D is unclear. The V end lost 5 bases, the J end lost 4 bases, and 8 bases lay between the germline ends. The CDR3 consists of 12 residues. CDR1 is SEHNR and CDR2 is FQNEAQ in the germline V gene (reference sequence). This chain's CDR3 is CASSQRSTEAFF. The CDR3 DNA sequence: TGTGCCAGCAGCCAACGGAGCACTGAAGCTTTCTTT.

The chain recombines TRBV5-1 with TRBJ2-5; D ambiguous. Germline values: CDR1 SGHRS, CDR2 YFSETQ. CDR3 size: 13 residues. Trimming pared 0 bases from V and 5 bases from J, leaving 8 bases between. The CDR3 loop is CASSLAVRETQYF. The CDR3 DNA sequence: TGCGCCAGCAGCTTGGCCGTGCGGGAGACCCAGTACTTC.

The chain is built from TRBV2 and TRBJ1-6; TRBD1 might be the D (5 bases). The germline V gene encodes CDR1 SNHLY and CDR2 FYNNEI. The CDR3 totals 14 residues. V was cut by 7 bases and J by 9 bases, with 16 bases left in between. The CDR3 region has the DNA TGTGCCAGCATCGGGGACCGTGGAGGTTCACCCCTCCACTTT. Its protein is CASIGDRGGSPLHF.

This clonotype was detected ten times or more. The V gene is TRBV7-2, the J gene TRBJ2-1, with 11 bases identical to TRBD2. V was pared by 3 bases and J by 9 bases, with 4 bases of the junction left unmatched. The CDR3 sequence is 14 residues long. In germline, CDR1 is SGHTA, CDR2 FQGNSA. CDR3 DNA sequence: TGTGCCAGCAGCTTTGGACTAGCGGGCGGTGAGCAGTTCTTC. Amino acids: CASSFGLAGGEQFF.

The sample holds a few counts of this clonotype. The chain is built from TRBV10-3 and TRBJ1-2; the match to TRBD1 covers 7 bases. The CDR3 contains 14 residues. Germline loops: CDR1 ENHRY, CDR2 SYGVKD. V was clipped by 6 bases and J by 2 bases; unmatched bases: 6. CDR3 loop: CAIRPTGRNYGYTF. DNA for the CDR3: TGTGCCATCAGGCCGACAGGGAGAAACTATGGCTACACCTTC.

This clonotype came up a few times. The chain has TRBV10-3 and TRBJ2-7; possibly TRBD1 for D (6 bases). This CDR3 is 13 amino acids long. With 4 bases removed from V and 7 bases from J, the gap between germline ends came to 14 bases. CDR1 and CDR2 from the germline V gene are ENHRY and SYGVKD. CDR3 in amino acids: CAISGSSGQEQYF. As DNA, the CDR3 is TGTGCCATCAGTGGGTCCAGCGGACAGGAGCAGTACTTC.

On this clonotype: This CDR3 is missing its conserved last phenylalanine or tryptophan, likely due to a read error. The V call is TRBV7-9, the J call TRBJ2-7; no definite D call. CDR3 length: 13 residues. With 5 bases removed from V and 3 bases from J, the gap between germline ends came to 11 bases. CDR1 is SEHNR and CDR2 is FQNEAQ in the germline V gene (reference sequence). The CDR3 DNA is TGTGCCAGCAGCCCCGGACGGCTCTACGAGCAGTACCTC. Protein: CASSPGRLYEQYL.

Details on this clonotype: Just one base apart from a much larger clone, this may be a read error. This chain's CDR3 is CASSSRGQETQYF. CDR3 bases: TGTGCCAGCAGCTCCCGGGGCCAAGAGACCCAGTACTTC. The rearrangement joins TRBV7-9 to TRBJ2-5; D might be TRBD2 (5 bases). This CDR3 contains 13 residues. Trimming shortened V by 4 bases and J by 1 base, and 7 bases separated the two germline ends. Germline CDR1 is SEHNR and CDR2 is FQNEAQ (reference sequence). Based on the CDR3 plus reference TRBV7-9 and TRBJ2-5, the full variable domain is DTGVSQNPRHKITKRGQNVTFRCDPISEHNRLYWYRQTLGQGPEFLTYFQNEAQLEKSRLLSDRFSAERPKGSFSTLEIQRTEQGDSAMYLCASSSRGQETQYFGPGTRLLVL.

The chain couples TRBV5-4 to TRBJ2-2, with a possible D match to TRBD2 (6 bases). V shed 4 bases and J shed 1 base, with 14 bases lying between them. CDR3 length: 16 amino acids. The germline gives CDR1 SGHNT, CDR2 YYREEE (reference sequence). As DNA, the CDR3 is TGTGCCAGCAGCACACCCGGCGGGGAGAACACCGGGGAGCTGTTTTTT. Amino acids: CASSTPGGENTGELFF.

This clonotype was recorded many times. The J gene is TRBJ1-1, the V gene TRBV5-1; D is uncertain. CDR3 length: 15 amino acids. The germline gives CDR1 SGHRS, CDR2 YFSETQ. V shed 0 bases and J shed 1 base, with 10 bases lying between them. The CDR3 region has the DNA TGCGCCAGCAGCTTGGCGCGTTCAGAGAACACTGAAGCTTTCTTT. It yields the protein CASSLARSENTEAFF.

The chain couples TRBV19 to TRBJ1-1; D possibly corresponds to TRBD1 (6 bases). Trimming took 5 bases from V and 1 from J, leaving 17 bases between them. This CDR3 has 16 residues. CDR1 and CDR2 from the germline V gene are LNHDA and SQIVND (reference sequence). The CDR3: CASSPWDTPRNTEAFF. The DNA for the CDR3 is TGTGCCAGTAGTCCCTGGGACACTCCTCGGAACACTGAAGCTTTCTTT.

The chain has TRBV5-8 and TRBJ1-2; D is undetermined. V gave up 4 bases and J gave up 8 bases, with 18 bases separating them. Germline values: CDR1 SGHTS, CDR2 YDEGEE. This CDR3 has 14 amino acids. In DNA, the CDR3 is TGTGCCAGCAGCCAAGAGTGGGAGGGAAGGGGCTACACCTTC. It encodes CASSQEWEGRGYTF.

The V gene is TRBV7-8, the J gene TRBJ1-6; D unresolved. This CDR3 has 14 amino acids. Germline assignment: CDR1 SGHVS and CDR2 FQNEAQ. Trimming shortened V by 5 bases and J by 9 bases, and 14 bases separated the two germline ends. DNA for the CDR3: TGTGCCAGCAGCCAAGACTACCGGGGTTCACCCCTCCACTTT. Translation: CASSQDYRGSPLHF.

This clonotype occurred many times. The gene calls are TRBV2 and TRBJ1-1, with a weak D call TRBD1 (5 bases). The CDR3 is 13 amino acids. Germline assignment: CDR1 SNHLY and CDR2 FYNNEI. V lost 11 bases, J lost 3 bases, and 16 bases lay in between. Written as DNA, the CDR3 is TGTGCCGCCGCGGGACTCGAGGACACTGAAGCTTTCTTT. This codes for CAAAGLEDTEAFF.

V and J are TRBV29-1 and TRBJ1-1, with 8 bases fitting TRBD1. J lost 10 bases, V lost 5 bases, and 9 bases had no gene match. The CDR3 has 12 residues. Germline V lookup: CDR1 SQVTM, CDR2 ANQGSEA. The CDR3 DNA follows: TGCAGCGTTCGGACAGGGACAGGAGGAGCTTTCTTT. Translated, it gives CSVRTGTGGAFF.

The table lists this clonotype with a few counts. This may be a read error: a much more frequent sequence differs by one nucleotide. The conserved final phenylalanine or tryptophan is absent from the CDR3, which likely points to a read error. This chain uses TRBV5-1 with TRBJ2-7; D remains ambiguous. V was pared by 4 bases and J by 6 bases, with 20 bases between. Germline V lookup: CDR1 SGHRS, CDR2 YFSETQ. The CDR3 covers 15 residues. Here the CDR3 reads CASSLVRRNPSEQYL. CDR3 coding DNA: TGCGCCAGCAGCCTGGTCAGGAGAAACCCTTCCGAGCAGTACCTC.

There are many counts of this clonotype. The rearrangement uses TRBV20-1 and TRBJ2-2, with 7 bases that match TRBD2. The CDR3 is made up of 15 amino acids. Germline V gene data show CDR1 as DFQATT and CDR2 as SNEGSKA (reference sequence). J gave up 3 bases and V 2 bases, and 6 bases lay outside the gene matches. CDR3 protein: CSARPGGIYTGELFF. CDR3 nucleotide sequence: TGCAGTGCTAGACCCGGGGGGATATACACCGGGGAGCTGTTTTTT.

This clonotype was detected many times. This chain links TRBV7-8 with TRBJ1-2, with D possibly being TRBD1 (5 bases). V was cut by 0 bases and J by 3 bases, with 11 bases left in between. CDR3 length: 15 residues. In germline, CDR1 is SGHVS, CDR2 FQNEAQ. Here the CDR3 reads CASSLAQGPHYGYTF. The CDR3 nucleotides read TGTGCCAGCAGCTTAGCGCAGGGACCACACTATGGCTACACCTTC. Based on the CDR3 plus reference TRBV7-8 and TRBJ1-2, the full variable domain is GAGVSQSPRYKVAKRGQDVALRCDPISGHVSLFWYQQALGQGPEFLTYFQNEAQLDKSGLPSDRFFAERPEGSVSTLKIQRTQQEDSAVYLCASSLAQGPHYGYTFGSGTRLTVV.

The chain links TRBV24-1 to TRBJ2-1; no reliable D call. Germline V lookup: CDR1 KGHDR, CDR2 SFDVKD. This CDR3 contains 14 residues. Trimming cost V 4 bases and J 6 bases, with 12 bases left between them. In DNA form, the CDR3 reads TGTGCCACCAGTGACACAAGGCTAGGCAATGAGCAGTTCTTC. Residues: CATSDTRLGNEQFF.

This clonotype was observed many times. The chain recombines TRBV7-2 with TRBJ2-5, with 8 bases matching TRBD2. The germline V gene has CDR1 SGHTA and CDR2 FQGNSA. V shed 3 bases and J 12 bases; nucleotides not matched to a gene: 3. CDR3 length equals 11 residues. This CDR3 is CASSFGTRKYF. The DNA of the CDR3 is TGTGCCAGCAGCTTTGGGACTAGGAAGTACTTC.

The rearrangement links TRBV7-9 to TRBJ2-7, with D perhaps TRBD1 or TRBD2 (6 bases each). The CDR3 covers 14 residues. The V gene lost 1 base and the J gene lost 7 bases, with 14 bases spanning the gap. Germline CDR1 SEHNR, CDR2 FQNEAQ (reference sequence). The CDR3 protein is CASSLEQGGHEQYF. The CDR3 DNA follows: TGTGCCAGCAGCTTAGAACAGGGAGGACATGAGCAGTACTTC.

In its sample, this clonotype was seen many times. V gene TRBV5-8 combines with J gene TRBJ2-5, with 10 bases lining up with TRBD2. The length of the CDR3 is 14 residues. The ends lost 3 bases at V and 3 bases at J; junction bases unmatched: 2. Looked up from germline, CDR1 is SGHTS and CDR2 is YDEGEE. The CDR3 DNA reads TGTGCCAGCAGCTGGGGGACTAGCGAAGAGACCCAGTACTTC. This sequence encodes CASSWGTSEETQYF.

The chain couples TRBV15 to TRBJ2-3; 11 bases align to TRBD2. The CDR3 sequence is 15 residues long. The V segment lost 1 base and the J segment 6 bases; nucleotides outside the gene matches: 3. Germline-derived CDR1 and CDR2 are LNHNV and YYDKDF (reference sequence). The CDR3 protein is CATSRVAGGTDTQYF. The CDR3, as DNA: TGTGCCACCAGCAGAGTAGCGGGGGGGACCGATACGCAGTATTTT.

This chain links TRBV5-5 with TRBJ2-7, with 10 bases aligning to TRBD1. Germline V CDR1 and CDR2: SGHKS, YYEKEE (reference sequence). V trimming: 5 bases; J trimming: 4 bases; junction bases outside the gene matches: 9. The CDR3 consists of 15 residues. This chain's CDR3 is CASSEEGGQGYEQYF. The DNA for the CDR3 is TGTGCCAGCAGTGAAGAGGGGGGACAGGGGTACGAGCAGTACTTC. Full variable domain (outside the CDR3, taken from reference TRBV5-5 and TRBJ2-7): DAGVTQSPTHLIKTRGQQVTLRCSPISGHKSVSWYQQVLGQGPQFIFQYYEKEERGRGNFPDRFSARQFPNYSSELNVNALLLGDSALYLCASSEEGGQGYEQYFGPGTRLTVT.

The table lists this clonotype with a few counts. The chain links TRBV7-2 to TRBJ2-3; 8 nucleotides agree with TRBD2. With V trimmed by 1 base and J by 4 bases, 10 bases remained unmatched. The CDR3 totals 17 residues. Germline CDR1 is SGHTA and CDR2 is FQGNSA. CDR3 sequence (DNA): TGTGCCAGCAGCTTAGGACCGGGAGGGCCCGTAGCAGATACGCAGTATTTT. Protein: CASSLGPGGPVADTQYF.